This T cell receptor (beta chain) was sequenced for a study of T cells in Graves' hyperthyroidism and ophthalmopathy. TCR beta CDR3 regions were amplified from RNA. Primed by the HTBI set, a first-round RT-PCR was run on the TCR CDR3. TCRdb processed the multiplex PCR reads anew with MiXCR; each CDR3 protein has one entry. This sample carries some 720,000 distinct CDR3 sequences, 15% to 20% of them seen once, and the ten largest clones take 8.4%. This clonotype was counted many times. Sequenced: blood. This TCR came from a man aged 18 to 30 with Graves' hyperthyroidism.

DNA of the CDR3: TGCAGTGCTATGGGGGGAGCTCCCGCCAATGAGCAGTTCTTC. It is translated as CSAMGGAPANEQFF. The chain combines TRBV20-1 with TRBJ2-1, with D maybe TRBD2 (6 bases). The CDR3 runs to 14 residues. The V end was cut by 4 bases, the J end by 6 bases, with 16 bases between. Germline CDR1 and CDR2: DFQATT and SNEGSKA (reference sequence).